The 26 T cell receptor beta chains below all came from one sample that was sequenced in a study of blood T cell repertoires in COVID-19. Measured with immunoSEQ multiplex PCR; TCRdb has only the in-frame clones, and not every one. There are a few hundred thousand clones in the sample; 70% to 90% occur only once, and roughly 6.7% lies in the top ten. Source material: PBMCs or T cells enriched from blood (not recorded which). Receptors were obtained from a woman aged 45 to 65 who had been exposed to COVID-19.

This chain joins TRBV25-1 and TRBJ2-5, with a tentative D call TRBD1 (6 bases). Trimming removed 3 bases at V and 1 base at J, with 15 bases between. Germline V gene sequence: CDR1 MGHDK, CDR2 SYGVNS. This CDR3 spans 16 amino acids. The CDR3 spells CASSESFQGIQETQYF. CDR3 coding DNA: TGTGCCAGCAGTGAGTCCTTCCAGGGGATCCAAGAGACCCAGTACTTC.

This rearrangement joins TRBV3-1 (or the pseudogene TRBV3-2) to TRBJ2-3; D is uncertain. The ends were cut back, 0 bases at V and 0 bases at J, with 7 bases in the middle. The CDR3 is 15 amino acids. CDR1 and CDR2 (germline): LGHDT, YNNKEL (reference sequence). The CDR3 region has the DNA TGTGCCAGCAGCCAAGACCTTAAAAGCACAGATACGCAGTATTTT. Its translation: CASSQDLKSTDTQYF.

The sample holds a few counts of this clone. This chain connects TRBV3-1 (or the pseudogene TRBV3-2) to TRBJ1-2; 9 bases are shared with TRBD1. This CDR3 contains 15 residues. Per the germline V gene, CDR1 is LGHDT and CDR2 is YNNKEL (reference sequence). V shed 0 bases and J 8 bases; nucleotides not matched to a gene: 7. The CDR3 spells CASSQDPGQGRGYTF. The DNA for the CDR3 is TGTGCCAGCAGCCAAGACCCCGGACAGGGGAGGGGCTACACCTTC.

This clone has just one count. This sequence joins TRBV7-9 and TRBJ1-2; TRBD1 aligns across 10 bases. Looked up from germline, CDR1 is SEHNR and CDR2 is FQNEAQ (reference sequence). After removal of 7 bases from V and 0 bases from J, the junction contained 8 bases not matched to a gene. The CDR3 totals 16 residues. CDR3 protein: CASTPGTGEANYGYTF. CDR3 bases: TGTGCCAGCACACCCGGGACAGGGGAGGCTAACTATGGCTACACCTTC.

The gene calls are TRBV5-4 and TRBJ1-2, with TRBD1 as a possible D gene (6 bases). In germline, CDR1 is SGHNT, CDR2 YYREEE (reference sequence). The V end was cut by 4 bases, the J end by 7 bases, with 11 bases between. The CDR3 is 12 residues long. CDR3 nucleotide sequence: TGTGCCAGCAGCGGGACACGGCGTGGCTACACCTTC. Its translation: CASSGTRRGYTF.

The rearrangement uses TRBV3-1 (or the pseudogene TRBV3-2) and TRBJ1-1, with D possibly TRBD1 on 5 matching bases. The CDR3 is 18 amino acids. The germline V and J ends were trimmed by 1 base and 1 base, with 19 bases remaining between them. Per the germline V gene, CDR1 is LGHDT and CDR2 is YNNKEL (reference sequence). DNA of the CDR3: TGTGCCAGCAGCCAAGGTATGAAGGGGTTGCTGGCGAACACTGAAGCTTTCTTT. Protein product: CASSQGMKGLLANTEAFF.

V gene TRBV14 combines with J gene TRBJ1-1, with 9 bases aligning to TRBD1. CDR3 size: 14 residues. The germline gives CDR1 SGHDN, CDR2 FVKESK. The trim removed 4 bases at V and 4 bases at J, leaving 4 bases unmatched. The CDR3 here is CASSLNRGRTEAFF. The DNA for the CDR3 is TGTGCCAGCAGCCTAAACAGGGGGCGCACTGAAGCTTTCTTT. The full variable domain, in which reference TRBV14 and TRBJ1-1 provide the parts outside the CDR3, is EAGVTQFPSHSVIEKGQTVTLRCDPISGHDNLYWYRRVMGKEIKFLLHFVKESKQDESGMPNNRFLAERTGGTYSTLKVQPAELEDSGVYFCASSLNRGRTEAFFGQGTRLTVV.

This chain links TRBV9 with TRBJ2-3; possible D gene TRBD2, 7 bases. The length of the CDR3 is 15 residues. The germline gives CDR1 SGDLS, CDR2 YYNGEE. With 2 bases removed from V and 1 base from J, the gap between germline ends came to 11 bases. The CDR3 DNA is TGTGCCAGCAGCGTGGTGGGGGGGCGCACAGATACGCAGTATTTT. The encoded protein is CASSVVGGRTDTQYF.

This chain uses TRBV6-4 with TRBJ2-2; TRBD1 matches at 9 bases. Germline CDR1 and CDR2: MRHNA and SNTAGT. Losses at the gene ends were 5 bases for V and 6 bases for J; bases not matched to a gene: 7. This CDR3 has 15 amino acids. CDR3 loop: CASSRLGQGSGELFF. DNA for the CDR3: TGTGCCAGCAGTCGACTGGGACAGGGATCCGGGGAGCTGTTTTTT.

The rearrangement uses TRBV5-6 and TRBJ1-2; 7 bases are a match to TRBD1. The length of the CDR3 is 16 residues. Trimming at V came to 3 bases and at J to 4 bases, leaving 12 bases not matched to a gene. Per the germline V gene, CDR1 is SGHDT and CDR2 is YYEEEE. CDR3 sequence (DNA): TGTGCCAGCAGCTCTCTGGTTGATAGGGGGCTCTATGGCTACACCTTC. Residues: CASSSLVDRGLYGYTF.

The chain carries TRBV5-4 and TRBJ1-1; 12 positions match TRBD1. Germline assignment: CDR1 SGHNT and CDR2 YYREEE (reference sequence). The V and J ends lost 3 bases and 0 bases, in that order; junction bases with no gene match: 9. The CDR3 is 18 residues long. The CDR3 bases are TGTGCCAGCAGCTCCCGGGACAGGGGGCTACGTCTGAACACTGAAGCTTTCTTT. Its translation is CASSSRDRGLRLNTEAFF. The full variable domain, rest sourced from reference TRBV5-4 and TRBJ1-1, is ETGVTQSPTHLIKTRGQQVTLRCSSQSGHNTVSWYQQALGQGPQFIFQYYREEENGRGNFPPRFSGLQFPNYSSELNVNALELDDSALYLCASSSRDRGLRLNTEAFFGQGTRLTVV.

The rearrangement uses TRBV3-1 (or the pseudogene TRBV3-2) and TRBJ2-1; 7 bases fit TRBD1. The CDR3 has 13 residues. The V gene's germline CDR1 is LGHDT and CDR2 YNNKEL (reference sequence). The V segment lost 5 bases and the J segment 13 bases; nucleotides outside the gene matches: 11. Here the CDR3 DNA reads TGTGCCAGCAGCATCCGACAGGGAAGGGTTCAGTTCTTC. Translated, it gives CASSIRQGRVQFF.

The CDR3 nucleotides are TGCGCCAGCAGTGAGTCGGACAGGGTCTTTGGCGGCTACACCTTC. Its translation is CASSESDRVFGGYTF. The V and J genes are TRBV10-2 and TRBJ1-2; TRBD1 agrees at 8 bases. Germline V gene lookup returns CDR1 WSHSY and CDR2 SAAADI. CDR3 length: 15 amino acids. V trimming: 0 bases; J trimming: 8 bases; junction bases outside the gene matches: 8.

The sample holds one count of this clone. The rearrangement links TRBV7-9 to TRBJ2-5; TRBD2 matches at 7 bases. The V gene's germline CDR1 is SEHNR and CDR2 FQNEAQ (reference sequence). The CDR3 loop spans 17 amino acids. Trimming removed 1 base from V and 7 bases from J; junction bases left unmatched: 15. CDR3 sequence: CASSLGLGAPGGGTQYF. CDR3 DNA sequence: TGTGCCAGCAGCTTAGGCCTCGGGGCCCCGGGAGGAGGGACCCAGTACTTC.

The chain joins TRBV6-5 to TRBJ2-3, with D maybe TRBD1 (6 bases). The CDR3 runs 14 residues. Germline-derived CDR1 and CDR2 are MNHEY and SVGAGI. V lost 10 bases to trimming and J lost 2 bases, with 16 bases between them. The DNA for the CDR3 is TGTGCCACTGTACGCAGGGGACCCACAGATACGCAGTATTTT. Translating it yields CATVRRGPTDTQYF.

This chain joins TRBV2 and TRBJ1-6; the D is unclear. Germline lookup yields CDR1 SNHLY and CDR2 FYNNEI. Deletions cut 5 bases from V and 0 bases from J, with 11 bases between. The CDR3 length is 16 residues. CDR3 protein: CASSTRLTSYNSPLHF. The CDR3 nucleotides read TGTGCCAGCAGTACCAGACTTACCTCCTATAATTCACCCCTCCACTTT.

V gene TRBV18 combines with J gene TRBJ2-3; D perhaps matches TRBD1 (5 bases). Trimming cost V 3 bases and J 8 bases, with 9 bases left between them. This CDR3 region has 12 residues. Germline V lookup: CDR1 KGHSH, CDR2 LQKENI. The CDR3 DNA is TGTGCCAGCTCACCTGACAGATCTACGCAGTATTTT. This translates into CASSPDRSTQYF.

V and J are TRBV19 and TRBJ1-3, with 8 bases identical to TRBD1. CDR3 length: 17 residues. Germline V CDR1 and CDR2: LNHDA, SQIVND (reference sequence). J lost 1 base, V lost 3 bases, and 8 bases had no gene match. The CDR3 nucleotides read TGTGCCAGTAGTATTGGGACAGGAGGTCTATCTGGAAACACCATATATTTT. The encoded protein is CASSIGTGGLSGNTIYF.

The chain uses TRBV4-1 and TRBJ2-1; TRBD2 agrees at 12 bases. The ends lost 4 bases at V and 10 bases at J; junction bases unmatched: 5. CDR1 MGHRA and CDR2 YSYEKL come from the germline V gene. The CDR3 has 14 amino acids. The CDR3 DNA reads TGCGCCAGCAGCCCCGGACTAGCGGGGAGGGAGCAGTTCTTC. As protein: CASSPGLAGREQFF.

The chain couples TRBV13 to TRBJ2-1, with 8 bases that match TRBD2. Germline V gene sequence: CDR1 PRHDT, CDR2 FYEKMQ (reference sequence). Germline trimming cut 3 bases from V and 6 bases from J; bases unmatched to any gene: 4. The CDR3 runs 14 residues. CDR3 DNA sequence: TGTGCCAGCAGCTTCGGACTAGCTGGCAATGAGCAGTTCTTC. The encoded protein is CASSFGLAGNEQFF.

J is TRBJ2-2 and V is TRBV18; D gene ambiguous. Trimming removed 3 bases from V and 5 bases from J, with 7 bases in between. CDR3 length: 13 amino acids. CDR1 KGHSH and CDR2 LQKENI come from the germline V gene. The CDR3 is CASSPKETGELFF. CDR3 bases: TGTGCCAGCTCACCTAAGGAGACCGGGGAGCTGTTTTTT.

This sequence joins TRBV5-1 and TRBJ2-3, with 13 bases identical to TRBD2. This CDR3 spans 16 amino acids. The V and J ends lost 4 bases and 3 bases, in that order; junction bases with no gene match: 5. The V gene's germline CDR1 is SGHRS and CDR2 YFSETQ. The chain's CDR3 is CASSEGTSGVTDTQYF. DNA for the CDR3: TGCGCCAGCAGCGAAGGGACTAGCGGGGTAACAGATACGCAGTATTTT.

V is TRBV3-1 (or the pseudogene TRBV3-2) and J is TRBJ2-5; 11 bases fit TRBD2. The CDR3 runs to 16 residues. CDR1 and CDR2 (germline): LGHDT, YNNKEL (reference sequence). V shed 4 bases and J 2 bases; nucleotides not matched to a gene: 6. The DNA for the CDR3 is TGTGCCAGCAGCCTACTTAGGACTAGCGGGCAAGAGACCCAGTACTTC. Translating gives CASSLLRTSGQETQYF.

J is TRBJ2-1 and V is TRBV27, with D tentatively TRBD1 (6 bases). Trimming removed 4 bases at V and 5 bases at J, with 15 bases between. The CDR3 sequence is 15 residues long. The germline V gene encodes CDR1 MNHEY and CDR2 SMNVEV (reference sequence). CDR3 protein: CASSSSVRGNNEQFF. The CDR3 DNA reads as TGTGCCAGCAGTTCCAGCGTAAGGGGGAACAATGAGCAGTTCTTC.

This chain links TRBV24-1 with TRBJ1-2; D might be TRBD1 (6 bases). Germline-derived CDR1 and CDR2 are KGHDR and SFDVKD. The CDR3 consists of 14 residues. Trimming left V 3 bases short and J 4 bases short, with 11 bases between. CDR3 coding DNA: TGTGCCACCAGTGATAAAGGGGGAAGCTATGGCTACACCTTC. Translating gives CATSDKGGSYGYTF.

The CDR3 DNA reads as TGTGCCACCAGCAGAGCAGGGGATCAAGAGACCCAGTACTTC. Its protein product is CATSRAGDQETQYF. V gene TRBV15 combines with J gene TRBJ2-5, with D perhaps TRBD1 (6 bases). Germline-derived CDR1 and CDR2 are LNHNV and YYDKDF (reference sequence). The CDR3 is 14 amino acids. V lost 1 base, J lost 2 bases, and 8 bases lay in between.